This T cell receptor beta chain was identified in a study of T cells in Graves' hyperthyroidism and ophthalmopathy. No progression to ophthalmopathy during 18 months of follow-up defined stable disease. Disease duration under 2 months; hyperthyroidism patients were aged 18 to 65. Germline V gene data show CDR1 as SNHLY and CDR2 as FYNNEI. The CDR3 has 15 amino acids. After removal of 7 bases from V and 7 bases from J, the junction contained 10 bases not matched to a gene. Overall study findings and caveats: For ophthalmopathy, model prediction preceded onset by a median approximately 6 months. Blood samples included most of the expanded thyroid clonotypes exceeding 0.001.

This clonotype showed up just once. What it binds is unknown. Since no conserved phenylalanine or tryptophan closes the CDR3, a read error is the likely cause. Amplification of TCR beta CDR3 regions was performed using RNA transcripts as template. Primed by the HTBI set, a first-round RT-PCR was run on the TCR CDR3. Each CDR3 protein gets one entry after TCRdb re-called the multiplex PCR reads with MiXCR. The profile covers around 690,000 distinct CDR3 sequences, with roughly a sixth appearing a single time and about 16% taken by the ten largest. J is TRBJ1-6 and V is TRBV2; TRBD1 agrees at 7 bases. The sample comprised blood. The TCR was taken from a man between 45 and 60 years old with Graves' hyperthyroidism. CDR3 sequence (DNA): TGTGCCAGCAACCCCGAGGGACAGCGCAATTCACCCCTCCACTCT. Protein product: CASNPEGQRNSPLHS.